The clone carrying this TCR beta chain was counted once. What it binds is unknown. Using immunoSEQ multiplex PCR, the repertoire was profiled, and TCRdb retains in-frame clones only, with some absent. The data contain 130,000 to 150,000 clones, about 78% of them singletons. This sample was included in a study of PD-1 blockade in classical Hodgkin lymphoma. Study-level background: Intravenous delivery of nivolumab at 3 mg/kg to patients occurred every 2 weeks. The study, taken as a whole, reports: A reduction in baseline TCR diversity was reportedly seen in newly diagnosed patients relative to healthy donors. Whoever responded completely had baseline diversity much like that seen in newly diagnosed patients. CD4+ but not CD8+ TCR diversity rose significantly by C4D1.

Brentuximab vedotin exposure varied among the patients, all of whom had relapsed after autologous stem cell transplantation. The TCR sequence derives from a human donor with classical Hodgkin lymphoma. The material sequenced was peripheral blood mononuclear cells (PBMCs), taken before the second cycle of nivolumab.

CDR3 protein: CASSLRQGIETQYF. CDR3 in DNA: TGTGCCAGCAGCTTACGTCAGGGGATAGAGACCCAGTACTTC. J is TRBJ2-5 and V is TRBV7-2; a weak D match, TRBD1 (6 bases). The V end was cut by 2 bases, the J end by 4 bases, with 11 bases between. The CDR3 length is 14 residues. The germline V gene has CDR1 SGHTA and CDR2 FQGNSA.